A single sample gave rise to the 19 T cell receptor beta chains below, sequenced in a study of cytomegalovirus exposure and HLA in healthy donors. 13 Jbeta primers and 60 Vbeta primers were used for the PCR. Profiling relied on immunoSEQ multiplex PCR, and the TCRdb table lists in-frame clones only, not all of them. The top ten clones hold 5.5% to 7.5% of a sample with tens of thousands of clones, over 70% of them seen once. Sequenced: PBMCs. These receptors came from a young man in good health and CMV-seropositive.

In this sample, this clone turned up a few times. The genes are TRBV28 and TRBJ1-1; maybe TRBD1 (5 bases). CDR1 is MDHEN and CDR2 is SYDVKM in the germline V gene. The ends were cut back, 8 bases at V and 5 bases at J, with 9 bases in the middle. This CDR3 has 11 residues. CDR3 DNA: TGTGCCAGCCAGGGAAAAACTGAAGCTTTCTTT. Translated: CASQGKTEAFF.

This chain links TRBV6-4 with TRBJ2-2; 8 bases fit TRBD2. This CDR3 contains 14 residues. Germline V gene data show CDR1 as MRHNA and CDR2 as SNTAGT. J lost 3 bases, V lost 9 bases, and 6 bases had no gene match. CDR3 sequence (DNA): TGTGCCAGTTCGGGAGGGCCTCACACCGGGGAGCTGTTTTTT. This gives the protein CASSGGPHTGELFF.

This clone came up a few times. The genes are TRBV6-5 and TRBJ2-3; 8 bases align to TRBD2. V dropped 2 bases and J dropped 3; count of bases not matched to a gene: 4. The CDR3 loop spans 15 amino acids. Germline values: CDR1 MNHEY, CDR2 SVGAGI. CDR3 protein: CASSYPTGGTDTQYF. In nucleotides, the CDR3 is TGTGCCAGCAGTTACCCCACGGGAGGGACAGATACGCAGTATTTT.

This clone has only a few counts. DNA of the CDR3: TGCAGCGTTGAAGAGGGAAGTAGCGGGAGGTACGAGCAGTACTTC. This gives the protein CSVEEGSSGRYEQYF. The genes are TRBV29-1 and TRBJ2-7, with TRBD2 matching 10 bases. V shed 0 bases and J 4 bases; nucleotides not matched to a gene: 6. CDR3 length: 15 residues. The germline gives CDR1 SQVTM, CDR2 ANQGSEA.

V usage is TRBV2 and J usage is TRBJ2-1; D is uncertain. Between the trimmed V and J ends, which lost 7 bases and 7 bases, there was a span of 14 bases. The CDR3 runs to 13 residues. The germline V gene encodes CDR1 SNHLY and CDR2 FYNNEI. In DNA form, the CDR3 reads TGTGCCAGCAACGTAGAGTCGCCTAATGAGCAGTTCTTC. Translation: CASNVESPNEQFF. Full variable domain (missing parts from reference TRBV2 and TRBJ2-1): EPEVTQTPSHQVTQMGQEVILRCVPISNHLYFYWYRQILGQKVEFLVSFYNNEISEKSEIFDDQFSVERPDGSNFTLKIRSTKLEDSAMYFCASNVESPNEQFFGPGTRLTVL.

The CDR3 DNA follows: TGTGCCAGCACCAGTTCCACTGAAGCTTTCTTT. Translation: CASTSSTEAFF. The J gene is TRBJ1-1, the V gene TRBV6-5; D is unresolved. Germline assignment: CDR1 MNHEY and CDR2 SVGAGI. The germline V and J ends were trimmed by 7 bases and 4 bases, with 7 bases remaining between them. This CDR3 is built from 11 residues.

The CDR3 protein is CASSTPNPSGRTSYNEQFF. For the CDR3, the DNA is TGTGCCAGTAGTACCCCCAATCCGAGCGGGAGGACATCCTACAATGAGCAGTTCTTC. This rearrangement joins TRBV19 to TRBJ2-1, with TRBD2 matching 9 bases. The CDR3 is 19 amino acids. Germline CDR1 and CDR2: LNHDA and SQIVND (reference sequence). V lost 4 bases to trimming and J lost 1 base; unmatched junction nucleotides: 14.

The chain has TRBV6-5 and TRBJ1-2; TRBD1 matches at 7 bases. CDR1 is MNHEY, CDR2 SVGAGI, per germline. The CDR3 extends over 13 amino acids. Losses at the gene ends were 6 bases for V and 7 bases for J; bases not matched to a gene: 8. As DNA, the CDR3 is TGTGCCAGCAGGCTGGGACAGCAGACTGGCTACACCTTC. This encodes CASRLGQQTGYTF.

V is TRBV6-5 and J is TRBJ2-7, with a weak D call TRBD2 (5 bases). Trimming shortened V by 1 base and J by 2 bases, and 9 bases separated the two germline ends. Germline V gene data show CDR1 as MNHEY and CDR2 as SVGAGI. The CDR3 runs to 14 residues. The CDR3 DNA reads TGTGCCAGCAGTTACTTTCGAGGGCCCTACGAGCAGTACTTC. This gives the protein CASSYFRGPYEQYF.

This chain connects TRBV9 to TRBJ2-1; tentatively, D is TRBD2 (6 bases). The V gene lost 2 bases and the J gene lost 2 bases, with 11 bases spanning the gap. This CDR3 has 15 residues. CDR1 is SGDLS, CDR2 YYNGEE, per germline. This CDR3 reads CASSVSSVPYNEQFF. The CDR3 bases are TGTGCCAGCAGCGTTTCTAGCGTCCCCTACAATGAGCAGTTCTTC.

This chain uses TRBV6-5 with TRBJ2-7; 10 bases are shared with TRBD2. J gave up 5 bases and V 5 bases, and 6 bases lay outside the gene matches. The CDR3 consists of 14 residues. The germline V gene has CDR1 MNHEY and CDR2 SVGAGI. CDR3 loop: CASSARLAGDEQYF. In nucleotides, the CDR3 is TGTGCCAGCAGTGCGAGGCTAGCGGGAGACGAGCAGTACTTC.

V is TRBV6-5 and J is TRBJ2-5; D is ambiguous. The germline V and J ends were trimmed by 2 bases and 7 bases, with 11 bases remaining between them. The CDR3 loop spans 13 amino acids. Germline CDR1 is MNHEY and CDR2 is SVGAGI. This CDR3 reads CASSYEVLGTQYF. CDR3 nucleotide sequence: TGTGCCAGCAGTTACGAGGTGTTGGGGACCCAGTACTTC.

J is TRBJ2-2 and V is TRBV25-1; 7 bases match TRBD2. The junction had 10 bases not matched to a gene; V was cut back by 5 bases and J by 7 bases. CDR3 length equals 15 residues. Germline lookup yields CDR1 MGHDK and CDR2 SYGVNS. CDR3 sequence (DNA): TGTGCCAGCAGTCTTGGCGGGAGTTCGTACGGGGAGCTGTTTTTT. As protein: CASSLGGSSYGELFF.

The chain recombines TRBV28 with TRBJ1-2; TRBD1 is a possible D gene (5 bases). CDR1 is MDHEN, CDR2 SYDVKM, per germline. The CDR3 length is 12 residues. With 5 bases removed from V and 8 bases from J, the gap between germline ends came to 12 bases. Here the CDR3 reads CASSVGHWGYTF. CDR3 in DNA: TGTGCCAGCAGTGTAGGACATTGGGGCTACACCTTC.

The V gene is TRBV5-4, the J gene TRBJ2-7; TRBD2 matches 12 bases. Germline assignment: CDR1 SGHNT and CDR2 YYREEE (reference sequence). V was clipped by 4 bases and J by 3 bases; unmatched bases: 8. CDR3 length: 16 residues. The CDR3 loop reads CASSPRPLAGGYEQYF. The CDR3 region has the DNA TGTGCCAGCAGCCCCCGGCCACTAGCGGGAGGCTACGAGCAGTACTTC.

The chain has TRBV4-2 and TRBJ2-1, with 11 positions matching TRBD2. Germline V gene sequence: CDR1 LGHNA, CDR2 YNFKEQ. Trimming removed 4 bases from V and 5 bases from J; junction bases left unmatched: 4. The CDR3 runs 15 residues. CDR3 protein: CASSPRGLADNEQFF. The CDR3 DNA sequence: TGTGCCAGCAGCCCTAGGGGACTAGCGGACAATGAGCAGTTCTTC.

The V gene is TRBV11-2, the J gene TRBJ2-3, with D possibly TRBD2 on 7 matching bases. The length of the CDR3 is 15 residues. Trimming cost V 1 base and J 7 bases, with 15 bases left between them. Germline assignment: CDR1 SGHAT and CDR2 FQNNGV. The CDR3 region has the DNA TGTGCCAGCAGCTTAGCCCTCGGGGGGCCCTATACGCAGTATTTT. Translated, it gives CASSLALGGPYTQYF.

This chain connects TRBV11-2 to TRBJ1-3, with D maybe TRBD1 (6 bases). The CDR3 length is 16 residues. Trimming shortened V by 5 bases and J by 0 bases, and 14 bases separated the two germline ends. Germline CDR1 reads SGHAT; CDR2 reads FQNNGV. CDR3 nucleotide sequence: TGTGCCAGCAGCCCCTGGGACACCCGCTCTGGAAACACCATATATTTT. Translation gives CASSPWDTRSGNTIYF.

This chain links TRBV6-1 with TRBJ1-2; a possible D gene is TRBD1 (5 bases). V was clipped by 4 bases and J by 4 bases, with 10 bases between them. The CDR3 is 13 amino acids. The germline gives CDR1 MNHNS, CDR2 SASEGT. Here the CDR3 reads CASSAGVFYGYTF. The CDR3, as DNA: TGTGCCAGCAGTGCGGGGGTTTTCTATGGCTACACCTTC.